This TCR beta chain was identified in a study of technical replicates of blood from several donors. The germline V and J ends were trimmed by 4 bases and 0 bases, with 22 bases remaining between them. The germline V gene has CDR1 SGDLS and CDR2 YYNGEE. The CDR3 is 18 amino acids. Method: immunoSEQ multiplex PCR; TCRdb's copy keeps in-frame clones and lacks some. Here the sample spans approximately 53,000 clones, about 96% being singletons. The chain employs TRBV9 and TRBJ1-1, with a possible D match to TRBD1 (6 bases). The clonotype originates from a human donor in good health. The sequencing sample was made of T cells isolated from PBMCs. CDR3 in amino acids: CASSISIRPDSLNTEAFF. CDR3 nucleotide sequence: TGTGCCAGCAGCATCTCCATTAGACCGGACAGCCTGAACACTGAAGCTTTCTTT.